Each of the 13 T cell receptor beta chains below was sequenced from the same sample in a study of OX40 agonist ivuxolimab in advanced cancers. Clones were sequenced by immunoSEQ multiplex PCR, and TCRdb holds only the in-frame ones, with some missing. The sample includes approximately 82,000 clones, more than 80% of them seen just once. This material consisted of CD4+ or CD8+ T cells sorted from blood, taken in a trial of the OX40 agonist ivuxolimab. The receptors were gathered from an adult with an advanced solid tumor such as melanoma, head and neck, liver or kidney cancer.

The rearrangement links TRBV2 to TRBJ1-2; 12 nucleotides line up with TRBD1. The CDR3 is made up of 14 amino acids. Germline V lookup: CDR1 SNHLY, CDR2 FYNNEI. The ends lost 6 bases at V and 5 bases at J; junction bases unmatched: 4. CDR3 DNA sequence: TGTGCCAGCAGGGGGGACAGGGGGCCTTATGGCTACACCTTC. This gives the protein CASRGDRGPYGYTF.

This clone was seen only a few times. Here the CDR3 reads CASQRTTGQYNSPLHF. For the CDR3, the DNA is TGCGCCAGCCAGAGAACGACGGGACAGTATAATTCACCCCTCCACTTT. This sequence joins TRBV5-1 and TRBJ1-6; 7 bases are a match to TRBD1. Trimming at V came to 7 bases and at J to 4 bases, leaving 11 bases not matched to a gene. The CDR3 runs 16 residues. Germline V gene lookup returns CDR1 SGHRS and CDR2 YFSETQ.

The CDR3 spells CSVGVTGIEEQFF. The CDR3 region has the DNA TGCAGCGTTGGGGTCACCGGGATAGAGGAGCAGTTCTTC. The chain employs TRBV29-1 and TRBJ2-1; a weak D match, TRBD2 (5 bases). This CDR3 has 13 residues. Germline V gives CDR1 SQVTM, CDR2 ANQGSEA. V dropped 4 bases and J dropped 10 bases, with 17 bases sitting between them.

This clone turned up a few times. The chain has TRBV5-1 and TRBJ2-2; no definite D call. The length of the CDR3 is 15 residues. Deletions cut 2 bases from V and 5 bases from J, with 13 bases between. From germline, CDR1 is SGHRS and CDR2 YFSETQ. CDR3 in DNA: TGCGCCAGCAGCTTTTCAGCAGGTATAACCGGGGAGCTGTTTTTT. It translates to CASSFSAGITGELFF.

The CDR3 sequence is CASSVQGQMNTEAFF. Here the CDR3 DNA reads TGTGCCAGCAGCGTTCAGGGACAGATGAACACTGAAGCTTTCTTT. The chain recombines TRBV9 with TRBJ1-1; 7 nucleotides agree with TRBD1. The CDR3 covers 15 residues. The V gene end was trimmed by 2 bases and the J gene end by 0 bases; junction bases not matched to a gene: 4. Germline CDR1 SGDLS, CDR2 YYNGEE. Filled out from reference TRBV9 and TRBJ1-1, the complete variable domain reads DSGVTQTPKHLITATGQRVTLRCSPRSGDLSVYWYQQSLDQGLQFLIQYYNGEERAKGNILERFSAQQFPDLHSELNLSSLELGDSALYFCASSVQGQMNTEAFFGQGTRLTVV.

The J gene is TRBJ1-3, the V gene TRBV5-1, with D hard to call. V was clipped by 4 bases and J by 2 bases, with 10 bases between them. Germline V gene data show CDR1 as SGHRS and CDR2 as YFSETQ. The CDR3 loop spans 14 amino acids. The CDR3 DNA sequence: TGCGCCAGCAGCCTAGAAGTGACTGGAAACACCATATATTTT. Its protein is CASSLEVTGNTIYF.

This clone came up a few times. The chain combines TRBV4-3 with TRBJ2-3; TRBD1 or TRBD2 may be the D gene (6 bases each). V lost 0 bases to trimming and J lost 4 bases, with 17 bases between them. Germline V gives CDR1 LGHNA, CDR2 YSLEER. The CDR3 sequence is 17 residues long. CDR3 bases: TGCGCCAGCAGCCAAGATGTCGGGGGCAGGGGAGCAGATACGCAGTATTTT. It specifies CASSQDVGGRGADTQYF.

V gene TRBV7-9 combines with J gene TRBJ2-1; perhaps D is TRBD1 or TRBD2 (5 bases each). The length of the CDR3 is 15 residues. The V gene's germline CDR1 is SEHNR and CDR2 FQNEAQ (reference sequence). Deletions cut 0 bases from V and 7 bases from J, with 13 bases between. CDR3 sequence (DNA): TGTGCCAGCAGCTTAGCGGGACGAAGTAGGAATGAGCAGTTCTTC. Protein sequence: CASSLAGRSRNEQFF. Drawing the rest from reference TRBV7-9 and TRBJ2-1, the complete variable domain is DTGVSQNPRHKITKRGQNVTFRCDPISEHNRLYWYRQTLGQGPEFLTYFQNEAQLEKSRLLSDRFSAERPKGSFSTLEIQRTEQGDSAMYLCASSLAGRSRNEQFFGPGTRLTVL.

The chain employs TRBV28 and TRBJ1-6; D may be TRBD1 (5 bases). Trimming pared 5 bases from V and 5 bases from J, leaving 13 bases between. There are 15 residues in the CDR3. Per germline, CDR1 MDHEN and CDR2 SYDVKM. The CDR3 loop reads CASSPWGGNNSPLHF. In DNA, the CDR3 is TGTGCCAGCAGTCCCTGGGGGGGGAATAATTCACCCCTCCACTTT.

CDR3 DNA sequence: TGCGCCAGCAGCGAAGCGAGTAGAAGCACCGGGGAGCTGTTTTTT. This codes for CASSEASRSTGELFF. The chain has TRBV4-1 and TRBJ2-2; D uncertain. Germline CDR1 and CDR2: MGHRA and YSYEKL. The germline V and J ends were trimmed by 5 bases and 4 bases, with 14 bases remaining between them. The CDR3 consists of 15 residues.

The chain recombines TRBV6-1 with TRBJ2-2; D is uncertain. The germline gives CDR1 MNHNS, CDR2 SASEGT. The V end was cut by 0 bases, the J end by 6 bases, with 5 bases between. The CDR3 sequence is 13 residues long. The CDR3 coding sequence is TGTGCCAGCAGTGAAGCTCGCCCCGGGGAGCTGTTTTTT. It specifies CASSEARPGELFF.

DNA of the CDR3: TGTGCCAGCAGCTTAGAACGGATGAACACTGAAGCTTTCTTT. It specifies CASSLERMNTEAFF. This chain joins TRBV11-2 and TRBJ1-1; D unclear. The CDR3 spans 14 residues. V was shortened by 0 bases and J by 0 bases, with 5 bases between the two germline ends. In germline, CDR1 is SGHAT, CDR2 FQNNGV.

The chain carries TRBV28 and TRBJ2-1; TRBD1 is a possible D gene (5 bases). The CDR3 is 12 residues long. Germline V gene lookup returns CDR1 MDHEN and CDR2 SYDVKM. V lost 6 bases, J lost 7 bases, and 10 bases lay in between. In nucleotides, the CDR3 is TGTGCCAGCAGCTTGCAGGGAAATGAGCAGTTCTTC. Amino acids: CASSLQGNEQFF. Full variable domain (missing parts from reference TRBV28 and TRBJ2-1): DVKVTQSSRYLVKRTGEKVFLECVQDMDHENMFWYRQDPGLGLRLIYFSYDVKMKEKGDIPEGYSVSREKKERFSLILESASTNQTSMYLCASSLQGNEQFFGPGTRLTVL.